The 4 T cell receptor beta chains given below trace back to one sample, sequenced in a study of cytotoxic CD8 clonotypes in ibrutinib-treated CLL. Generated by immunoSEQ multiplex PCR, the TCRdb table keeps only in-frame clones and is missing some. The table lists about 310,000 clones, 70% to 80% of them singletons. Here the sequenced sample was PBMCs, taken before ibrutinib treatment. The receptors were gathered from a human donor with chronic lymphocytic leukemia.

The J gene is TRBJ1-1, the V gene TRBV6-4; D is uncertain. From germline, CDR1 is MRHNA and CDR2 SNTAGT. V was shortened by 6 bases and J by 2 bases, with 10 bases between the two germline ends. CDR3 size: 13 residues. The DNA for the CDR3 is TGTGCCAGCAGGCCTACTTTAAACACTGAAGCTTTCTTT. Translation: CASRPTLNTEAFF.

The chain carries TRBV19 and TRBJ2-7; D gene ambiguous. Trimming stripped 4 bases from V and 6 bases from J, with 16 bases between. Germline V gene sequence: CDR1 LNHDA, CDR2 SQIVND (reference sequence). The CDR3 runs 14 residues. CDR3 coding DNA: TGTGCCAGTAGTACCGAACCAAGGGCCGGCGAGCAGTACTTC. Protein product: CASSTEPRAGEQYF.

Here the CDR3 reads CASSIGQGKGGYTF. The CDR3 DNA sequence: TGTGCCAGCAGTATCGGACAGGGTAAAGGAGGCTACACCTTC. The chain is built from TRBV27 and TRBJ1-2; 8 bases line up with TRBD1. V gave up 5 bases and J gave up 8 bases; unmatched junction bases: 10. CDR3 length: 14 amino acids. CDR1 and CDR2 (germline): MNHEY, SMNVEV (reference sequence).

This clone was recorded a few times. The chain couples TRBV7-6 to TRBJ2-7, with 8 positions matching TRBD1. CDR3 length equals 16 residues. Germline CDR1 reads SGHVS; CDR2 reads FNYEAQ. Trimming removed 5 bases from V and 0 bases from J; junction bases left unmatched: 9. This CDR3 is CASSEFGQGYSYEQYF. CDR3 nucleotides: TGTGCCAGCAGCGAGTTCGGACAGGGCTACTCCTACGAGCAGTACTTC.